This T cell receptor (beta chain) stems from a study of blood T cell repertoires in COVID-19. Overall study context: PBMCs, B-cell-depleted T cells, or T cells were the source of the cDNA or gDNA that made up the material.

The data were produced by immunoSEQ multiplex PCR, yet TCRdb's version contains in-frame clones alone and is incomplete. Of roughly 100,000 clones listed, roughly nine tenths are singletons. Germline CDR1 is LNHDA and CDR2 is SQIVND (reference sequence). This CDR3 comprises 14 residues. V lost 1 base, J lost 2 bases, and 8 bases lay in between. The sequenced material came from peripheral blood. V usage is TRBV19 and J usage is TRBJ1-2; weak D call: TRBD1 (5 bases). The clonotype comes from a human donor in a cohort sampled during active COVID-19. The CDR3 sequence is CASSIGGRNYGYTF. CDR3 DNA sequence: TGTGCCAGTAGTATAGGGGGGAGGAACTATGGCTACACCTTC.